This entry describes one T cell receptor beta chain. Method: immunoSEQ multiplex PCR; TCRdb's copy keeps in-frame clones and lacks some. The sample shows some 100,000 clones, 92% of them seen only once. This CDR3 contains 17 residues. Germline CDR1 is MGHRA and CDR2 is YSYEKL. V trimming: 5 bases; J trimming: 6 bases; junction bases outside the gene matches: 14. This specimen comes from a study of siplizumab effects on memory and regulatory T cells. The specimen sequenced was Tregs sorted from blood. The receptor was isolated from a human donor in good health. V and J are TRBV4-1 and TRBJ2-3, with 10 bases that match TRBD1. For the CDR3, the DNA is TGCGCCAGCAGCGACTCCCCTCGGGACAGGGGACGGGATACGCAGTATTTT. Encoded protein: CASSDSPRDRGRDTQYF.